The 5 T cell receptor beta chains given below trace back to one sample, sequenced in a study of CD8 T cells in ankylosing spondylitis. One entry per CDR3 protein results from TCRdb running MiXCR on the 5' RACE reads. The data show approximately 140,000 distinct CDR3 sequences, about 15% seen once. Findings of the study overall: What appeared characteristic of ankylosing spondylitis blood was a TCR beta motif of 7 or 8 highly homologous variants.

Their antigens remain unidentified. The material sequenced was blood, either unsorted or a sorted T cell fraction (not recorded which). Receptors were obtained from a male donor with ankylosing spondylitis.

This clonotype was detected a few times. The chain couples TRBV10-3 to TRBJ2-3, with TRBD2 identical over 13 bases. V lost 5 bases to trimming and J lost 6 bases; unmatched junction nucleotides: 5. CDR3 length: 15 amino acids. Germline assignment: CDR1 ENHRY and CDR2 SYGVKD. The CDR3 DNA sequence: TGTGCCATCAGTCGGACTAGCGGGAGTGGTGATACGCAGTATTTT. Translating it yields CAISRTSGSGDTQYF.

This clonotype came up a few times. V and J are TRBV27 and TRBJ2-7; 8 bases are shared with TRBD2. The germline V gene encodes CDR1 MNHEY and CDR2 SMNVEV (reference sequence). This CDR3 spans 15 amino acids. V shed 4 bases, J shed 3 bases, and the junction held 8 bases outside the gene matches. CDR3 loop: CASSWGSGGNYEQYF. Written as DNA, the CDR3 is TGTGCCAGCAGTTGGGGGTCGGGAGGGAACTACGAGCAGTACTTC.

This clonotype was picked up a small number of times. This chain joins TRBV25-1 and TRBJ2-6; D gene uncertain. This CDR3 has 18 residues. Germline values: CDR1 MGHDK, CDR2 SYGVNS. V gave up 2 bases and J gave up 0 bases, with 14 bases separating them. In DNA form, the CDR3 reads TGTGCCAGCAGTGAACCCACGGGTTCAGCCTCTGGGGCCAACGTCCTGACTTTC. Encoded protein: CASSEPTGSASGANVLTF. Looking up the rest from reference TRBV25-1 and TRBJ2-6 gives the full variable domain: EADIYQTPRYLVIGTGKKITLECSQTMGHDKMYWYQQDPGMELHLIHYSYGVNSTEKGDLSSESTVSRIRTEHFPLTLESARPSHTSQYLCASSEPTGSASGANVLTFGAGSRLTVL.

Regarding this clonotype: It may be a read error: a sequence one base away is much more abundant. The CDR3 end shows no conserved phenylalanine or tryptophan, and so a read error is likely. The CDR3 region has the DNA TGCAGCGTTGACAGGGGAGGAGGCCAAGAGACCCAGTACCTC. It is translated as CSVDRGGGQETQYL. This chain links TRBV29-1 with TRBJ2-5; D tentatively fits TRBD1 or TRBD2 (6 bases each). CDR1 is SQVTM and CDR2 is ANQGSEA in the germline V gene. V was cut by 3 bases and J by 1 base, with 12 bases left in between. CDR3 length: 14 residues.

The chain is built from TRBV4-3 and TRBJ1-3, with D perhaps TRBD1 (6 bases). V was trimmed by 4 bases and J by 7 bases, leaving 17 bases between them. The CDR3 has 15 residues. Germline V gene lookup returns CDR1 LGHNA and CDR2 YSLEER. CDR3 in DNA: TGCGCCAGCAGCCTGGACAGACGTCTTTCTAACACCATATATTTT. Encoded protein: CASSLDRRLSNTIYF.